The next 29 T cell receptor beta chains were all read from a single sample in a study of blood T cells in healthy people across ages. PCR was performed a second time for about 7 to 11 cycles using a sample-barcoded 5' primer and a J-beta primer mix. TCRdb reprocessed the 5' RACE reads with MiXCR, giving one entry per CDR3 protein. Altogether hundreds of thousands of distinct CDR3 sequences are present, under 45% being singletons, with the ten largest covering 15% to 25%. The material sequenced was blood. These receptors were collected from a man between 60 and 75 years old in good health.

This clonotype came up a few times. In DNA, the CDR3 is TGCGCCAGCAGCCGGTGGGACGTCTCTGCAGATACGCAGTATTTT. It translates to CASSRWDVSADTQYF. The gene calls are TRBV4-3 and TRBJ2-3; D may match TRBD1 or TRBD2 (5 bases each). The CDR3 extends over 15 amino acids. Trimming left V 4 bases short and J 4 bases short, with 15 bases between. CDR1 LGHNA and CDR2 YSLEER come from the germline V gene.

This clonotype was seen more than once but under ten times. V gene TRBV15 combines with J gene TRBJ2-1; the D is unclear. Deletions cut 5 bases from V and 3 bases from J, with 14 bases between. CDR3 length: 15 residues. CDR1 is LNHNV and CDR2 is YYDKDF in the germline V gene (reference sequence). The CDR3 region is CATSPGSVFYNEQFF. For the CDR3, the DNA is TGTGCCACCAGCCCCGGCAGCGTCTTCTACAATGAGCAGTTCTTC.

The chain carries TRBV6-6 and TRBJ1-4, with D perhaps matching TRBD1 (5 bases). Trimming took 2 bases from V and 2 from J, leaving 9 bases between them. The CDR3 is made up of 15 amino acids. Germline CDR1 MNHNY, CDR2 SVGAGI (reference sequence). DNA for the CDR3: TGTGCCAGCAGTTACAGGGGTCCCACTAATGAAAAACTGTTTTTT. Residues: CASSYRGPTNEKLFF.

The rearrangement links TRBV6-5 to TRBJ2-5; tentatively, D is TRBD2 (6 bases). Trimming stripped 7 bases from V and 5 bases from J, with 14 bases between. There are 13 residues in the CDR3. Germline assignment: CDR1 MNHEY and CDR2 SVGAGI. The CDR3 DNA is TGTGCCAGCACCCAGGGAGGCGAGGAGACCCAGTACTTC. Encoded protein: CASTQGGEETQYF.

This clonotype was counted ten times or more. The chain recombines TRBV27 with TRBJ2-7, with D unclear. CDR3 length: 16 amino acids. Trimming pared 5 bases from V and 4 bases from J, leaving 21 bases between. Germline CDR1 MNHEY, CDR2 SMNVEV (reference sequence). CDR3 DNA: TGTGCCAGCAGTCCCCGGTTAATGCTCGCGACGTACGAGCAGTACTTC. Encoded protein: CASSPRLMLATYEQYF.

The chain employs TRBV6-6 and TRBJ1-4; 7 nucleotides align to TRBD1. Trimming at V came to 4 bases and at J to 7 bases, leaving 6 bases not matched to a gene. The CDR3 is made up of 14 amino acids. Germline values: CDR1 MNHNY, CDR2 SVGAGI (reference sequence). CDR3 bases: TGTGCCAGCAGTTTTGGACAGGAAAGTGAAAAACTGTTTTTT. Its translation is CASSFGQESEKLFF.

This clonotype appeared a few times. The J gene is TRBJ2-7, the V gene TRBV4-3; the D gene is possibly TRBD1 (5 bases). From germline, CDR1 is LGHNA and CDR2 YSLEER. This CDR3 is built from 15 residues. The ends were cut back, 1 base at V and 2 bases at J, with 12 bases in the middle. The CDR3 reads CASSQGRAVTYEQYF. The CDR3 DNA follows: TGCGCCAGCAGCCAAGGCAGGGCGGTGACCTACGAGCAGTACTTC.

The chain uses TRBV30 and TRBJ1-5, with D hard to call. The V end was cut by 2 bases, the J end by 4 bases, with 9 bases between. Looked up from germline, CDR1 is GTSNPN and CDR2 is SVGIG (reference sequence). CDR3 size: 13 residues. The CDR3 reads CAWSLAANQPQHF. Written as DNA, the CDR3 is TGTGCCTGGAGTCTGGCAGCAAATCAGCCCCAGCATTTT.

The chain links TRBV5-1 to TRBJ1-2, with 12 bases identical to TRBD1. V lost 3 bases to trimming and J lost 5 bases; unmatched junction nucleotides: 8. This CDR3 contains 16 residues. Germline assignment: CDR1 SGHRS and CDR2 YFSETQ. CDR3 nucleotide sequence: TGCGCCAGCAGCTGGGGGCTGGGACAGGGGGCGTATGGCTACACCTTC. Its translation is CASSWGLGQGAYGYTF.

This clonotype was detected many times. CDR3 bases: TGCGCCAGCAGGCCTCAACTAGCGGGGGTAAAAGATACGCAGTATTTT. This codes for CASRPQLAGVKDTQYF. The chain recombines TRBV10-1 with TRBJ2-3; 11 bases line up with TRBD2. Germline lookup yields CDR1 WNHNN and CDR2 SYGVQD (reference sequence). The CDR3 has 16 residues. V was pared by 6 bases and J by 5 bases, with 10 bases of the junction left unmatched.

This rearrangement joins TRBV27 to TRBJ2-1; D is uncertain. The CDR3 covers 12 residues. V gave up 3 bases and J gave up 9 bases, with 9 bases separating them. Germline CDR1 reads MNHEY; CDR2 reads SMNVEV (reference sequence). CDR3 protein: CASSFPGREQFF. The CDR3 DNA reads as TGTGCCAGCAGTTTTCCGGGCCGTGAGCAGTTCTTC.

V is TRBV7-9 and J is TRBJ2-1; 9 bases map to TRBD2. Per the germline V gene, CDR1 is SEHNR and CDR2 is FQNEAQ (reference sequence). This CDR3 region has 15 residues. V lost 5 bases to trimming and J lost 7 bases; unmatched junction nucleotides: 9. The CDR3 DNA is TGTGCCAGCAGCCCGCGGGGGGGGCTGTGGAATGAGCAGTTCTTC. It translates to CASSPRGGLWNEQFF.

The V gene is TRBV11-2, the J gene TRBJ2-1, with 7 nucleotides matching TRBD1. J was trimmed by 3 bases and V by 5 bases; bases with no gene match: 7. The CDR3 totals 15 residues. Germline CDR1 is SGHAT and CDR2 is FQNNGV. The CDR3 loop is CASSEQGVRYNEQFF. CDR3 bases: TGTGCCAGCAGCGAGCAGGGGGTGCGCTACAATGAGCAGTTCTTC.

This chain uses TRBV4-3 with TRBJ2-4; D is tentatively TRBD1 or TRBD2 (5 bases each). This CDR3 is 15 amino acids long. Germline assignment: CDR1 LGHNA and CDR2 YSLEER. V lost 1 base to trimming and J lost 3 bases, with 10 bases between them. This CDR3 reads CASSQAGAGKNIQYF. CDR3 DNA sequence: TGCGCCAGCAGCCAAGCCGGGGCAGGCAAAAACATTCAGTACTTC.

This chain links TRBV5-1 with TRBJ2-7; a weak D match, TRBD1 (6 bases). V was trimmed by 0 bases and J by 6 bases, leaving 19 bases between them. The CDR3 is 16 amino acids. Germline V gives CDR1 SGHRS, CDR2 YFSETQ. CDR3 residues: CASSLEPTGFMGEQYF. As DNA, the CDR3 is TGCGCCAGCAGCTTGGAGCCGACAGGTTTTATGGGCGAGCAGTACTTC.

This clonotype was observed a few times. The V and J genes are TRBV2 and TRBJ2-5; D not certain. The better agreement between TRBJ2-7 and the DNA end casts doubt on the J call. Germline V gene sequence: CDR1 SNHLY, CDR2 FYNNEI. The CDR3 extends over 11 amino acids. The CDR3 sequence: CASSGRYEQYF. The CDR3 region has the DNA TGTGCCAGCAGTGGTCGCTACGAGCAGTACTTC.

The genes are TRBV7-2 and TRBJ2-4; 7 bases align to TRBD1. The CDR3 spans 15 residues. V trimming: 5 bases; J trimming: 13 bases; junction bases outside the gene matches: 17. Germline V CDR1 and CDR2: SGHTA, FQGNSA. The CDR3 DNA reads TGTGCCAGCAGCAATAGGGACAGCCGTCGCTCGGAGCAGTACTTC. Amino acid sequence: CASSNRDSRRSEQYF.

This rearrangement joins TRBV4-1 to TRBJ1-4, with D possibly being TRBD1 (6 bases). Looked up from germline, CDR1 is MGHRA and CDR2 is YSYEKL. The CDR3 sequence is 15 residues long. V was trimmed by 1 base and J by 7 bases, leaving 13 bases between them. In DNA, the CDR3 is TGCGCCAGCAGCCAAGGAGGGGGGGGTGGTGAAAAACTGTTTTTT. Its translation is CASSQGGGGGEKLFF.

The J gene is TRBJ1-2, the V gene TRBV28, with 7 bases lining up with TRBD1. CDR3 length: 15 amino acids. The V and J ends lost 7 bases and 3 bases, in that order; junction bases with no gene match: 11. Germline lookup yields CDR1 MDHEN and CDR2 SYDVKM. CDR3 bases: TGTGCCAGCACGCTCTATAGGGACAGAGACTATGGCTACACCTTC. Its translation is CASTLYRDRDYGYTF.

This clonotype was found a few times. V usage is TRBV14 and J usage is TRBJ2-1; 7 bases align to TRBD1. V gave up 5 bases and J gave up 6 bases; unmatched junction bases: 4. The CDR3 totals 13 residues. Germline CDR1 reads SGHDN; CDR2 reads FVKESK. CDR3 coding DNA: TGTGCCAGCAGCACCACAGGGGTCAATGAGCAGTTCTTC. Its protein product is CASSTTGVNEQFF. The full variable domain, with the rest looked up from reference TRBV14 and TRBJ2-1, is EAGVTQFPSHSVIEKGQTVTLRCDPISGHDNLYWYRRVMGKEIKFLLHFVKESKQDESGMPNNRFLAERTGGTYSTLKVQPAELEDSGVYFCASSTTGVNEQFFGPGTRLTVL.

This clonotype was counted only a few times. The chain joins TRBV7-3 to TRBJ2-1; TRBD2 matches 7 bases. The CDR3 length is 14 residues. Unmatched junction bases numbered 7, after V lost 6 bases and J lost 5 bases. The germline V gene encodes CDR1 SGHTA and CDR2 FQGTGA. CDR3 coding DNA: TGTGCCAGCAGTCCGACTGGGGGGGACAATGAGCAGTTCTTC. Translated, it gives CASSPTGGDNEQFF.

The chain's CDR3 is CSAQRGQGNTEAFF. In nucleotides, the CDR3 is TGCAGTGCCCAGAGGGGGCAGGGGAACACTGAAGCTTTCTTT. V and J are TRBV20-1 and TRBJ1-1, with 7 bases matching TRBD1. From germline, CDR1 is DFQATT and CDR2 SNEGSKA (reference sequence). The CDR3 has 14 residues. V shed 6 bases and J 1 base; nucleotides not matched to a gene: 8.

This clonotype showed up just a few times. V and J are TRBV6-5 and TRBJ2-3, with a weak D call TRBD2 (5 bases). The CDR3 is 13 amino acids. Germline loops: CDR1 MNHEY, CDR2 SVGAGI. Trimming removed 6 bases from V and 2 bases from J, with 9 bases in between. The DNA for the CDR3 is TGTGCCAGCAGGCCGGGGTACACAGATACGCAGTATTTT. It translates to CASRPGYTDTQYF.

This chain uses TRBV10-3 with TRBJ2-7; TRBD2 aligns across 10 bases. There are 13 residues in the CDR3. CDR1 ENHRY and CDR2 SYGVKD come from the germline V gene. Trimming removed 4 bases from V and 3 bases from J; junction bases left unmatched: 0. The CDR3 protein is CAISASGGYEQYF. The CDR3 bases are TGTGCCATCAGTGCTAGCGGGGGCTACGAGCAGTACTTC.

The V call is TRBV4-3, the J call TRBJ2-5; 8 bases agree with TRBD1. The J call may be faulty, since TRBJ2-7 better matches the DNA end. This CDR3 spans 15 amino acids. The germline V gene encodes CDR1 LGHNA and CDR2 YSLEER. The chain's CDR3 is CASSQVTGGAYEQYF. As DNA, the CDR3 is TGCGCCAGCAGCCAAGTCACAGGGGGTGCCTACGAGCAGTACTTC.

This clonotype was seen a single time. The gene calls are TRBV3-1 and TRBJ2-7; TRBD1 aligns across 10 bases. CDR3 size: 14 residues. With 5 bases clipped from V and 6 bases from J, the junction kept 7 bases outside the gene matches. Germline CDR1 LGHDT, CDR2 YNNKEL (reference sequence). This CDR3 reads CASSKGTGVLEQYF. In nucleotides, the CDR3 is TGTGCCAGCAGCAAAGGGACAGGGGTACTCGAGCAGTACTTC.

This clonotype was picked up many times. This chain uses TRBV19 with TRBJ2-5; TRBD2 is a possible D gene (5 bases). This CDR3 has 10 residues. V gave up 9 bases and J gave up 5 bases, with 7 bases separating them. Germline V gives CDR1 LNHDA, CDR2 SQIVND (reference sequence). In DNA form, the CDR3 reads TGTGCCAGCCGCGGGGAGACCCAGTACTTC. Translating gives CASRGETQYF.

This clonotype was detected once. The chain carries TRBV4-3 and TRBJ2-6; 10 nucleotides match TRBD2. Per the germline V gene, CDR1 is LGHNA and CDR2 is YSLEER. After removal of 3 bases from V and 3 bases from J, the junction contained 5 bases not matched to a gene. CDR3 length: 17 amino acids. The chain's CDR3 is CASSQFLAGDGANVLTF. CDR3 nucleotide sequence: TGCGCCAGCAGCCAGTTCCTAGCGGGAGATGGGGCCAACGTCCTGACTTTC.

The V call is TRBV4-3, the J call TRBJ2-4; possible D gene TRBD1, 5 bases. This CDR3 is 15 amino acids long. V was trimmed by 0 bases and J by 5 bases, leaving 11 bases between them. CDR1 and CDR2 (germline): LGHNA, YSLEER. The CDR3 loop reads CASSQDNRPQNIQYF. CDR3 sequence (DNA): TGCGCCAGCAGCCAAGATAACAGGCCTCAAAACATTCAGTACTTC.